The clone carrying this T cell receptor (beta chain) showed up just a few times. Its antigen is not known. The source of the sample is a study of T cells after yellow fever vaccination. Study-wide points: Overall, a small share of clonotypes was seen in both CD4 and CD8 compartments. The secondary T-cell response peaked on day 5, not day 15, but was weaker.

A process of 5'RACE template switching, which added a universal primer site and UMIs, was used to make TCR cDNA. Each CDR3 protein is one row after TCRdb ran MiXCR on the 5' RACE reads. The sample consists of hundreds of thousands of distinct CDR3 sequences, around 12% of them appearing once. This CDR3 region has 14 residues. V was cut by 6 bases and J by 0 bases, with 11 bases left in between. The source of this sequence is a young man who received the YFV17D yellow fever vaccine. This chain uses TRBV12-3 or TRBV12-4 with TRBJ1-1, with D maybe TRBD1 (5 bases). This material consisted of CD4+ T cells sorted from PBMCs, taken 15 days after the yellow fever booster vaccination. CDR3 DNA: TGTGCCAGCAGCGGGACGGCTGTGAACACTGAAGCTTTCTTT. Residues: CASSGTAVNTEAFF.